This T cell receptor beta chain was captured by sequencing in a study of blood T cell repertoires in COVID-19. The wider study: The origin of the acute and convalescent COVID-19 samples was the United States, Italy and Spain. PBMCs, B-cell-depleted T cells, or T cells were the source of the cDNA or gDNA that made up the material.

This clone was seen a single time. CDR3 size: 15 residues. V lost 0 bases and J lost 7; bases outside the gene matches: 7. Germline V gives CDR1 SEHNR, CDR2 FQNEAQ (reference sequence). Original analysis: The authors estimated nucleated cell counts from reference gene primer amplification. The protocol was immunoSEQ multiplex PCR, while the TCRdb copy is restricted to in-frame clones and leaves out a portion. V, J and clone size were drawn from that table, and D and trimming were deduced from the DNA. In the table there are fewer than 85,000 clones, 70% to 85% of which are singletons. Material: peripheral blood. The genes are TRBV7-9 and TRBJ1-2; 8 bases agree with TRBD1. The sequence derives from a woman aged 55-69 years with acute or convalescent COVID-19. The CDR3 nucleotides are TGTGCCAGCAGCTTAGCAGCAGGGGGCTGGAGTGGCTACACCTTC. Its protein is CASSLAAGGWSGYTF.